This T cell receptor (beta chain) was sequenced for a study of beta chain features in type 1 diabetes. This clone was seen only a few times. The V gene end was trimmed by 0 bases and the J gene end by 0 bases; junction bases not matched to a gene: 8. The CDR3 extends over 18 amino acids. Germline values: CDR1 ENHRY, CDR2 SYGVKD. Reverse transcribing all isolated RNA meant expressed TCRB transcripts were sequenced. The repertoire was sequenced with immunoSEQ multiplex PCR; TCRdb's copy has only in-frame clones and lacks some. The table lists over 350,000 clones, about 16% of them singletons, with approximately 0.02% in the top ten.

Sequences were obtained from naive CD4+ T cells from blood. This chain connects TRBV10-3 to TRBJ2-5; 9 positions match TRBD1. The sequence came from a woman aged 18 to 35 in good health. CDR3 loop: CAISESEGQGLYQETQYF. CDR3 in DNA: TGTGCCATCAGTGAGTCGGAGGGACAGGGACTCTACCAAGAGACCCAGTACTTC.